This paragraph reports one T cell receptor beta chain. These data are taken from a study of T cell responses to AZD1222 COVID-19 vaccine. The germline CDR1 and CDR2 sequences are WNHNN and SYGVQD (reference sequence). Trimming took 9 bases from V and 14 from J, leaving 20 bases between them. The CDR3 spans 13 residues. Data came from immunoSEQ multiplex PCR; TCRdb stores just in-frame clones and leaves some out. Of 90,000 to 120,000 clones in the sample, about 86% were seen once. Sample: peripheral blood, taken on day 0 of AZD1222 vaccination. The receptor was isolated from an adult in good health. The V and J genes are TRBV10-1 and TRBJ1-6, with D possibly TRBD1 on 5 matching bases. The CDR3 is CARGAPRASALHF. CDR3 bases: TGCGCCAGAGGGGCCCCCCGGGCTTCGGCCCTCCACTTT.